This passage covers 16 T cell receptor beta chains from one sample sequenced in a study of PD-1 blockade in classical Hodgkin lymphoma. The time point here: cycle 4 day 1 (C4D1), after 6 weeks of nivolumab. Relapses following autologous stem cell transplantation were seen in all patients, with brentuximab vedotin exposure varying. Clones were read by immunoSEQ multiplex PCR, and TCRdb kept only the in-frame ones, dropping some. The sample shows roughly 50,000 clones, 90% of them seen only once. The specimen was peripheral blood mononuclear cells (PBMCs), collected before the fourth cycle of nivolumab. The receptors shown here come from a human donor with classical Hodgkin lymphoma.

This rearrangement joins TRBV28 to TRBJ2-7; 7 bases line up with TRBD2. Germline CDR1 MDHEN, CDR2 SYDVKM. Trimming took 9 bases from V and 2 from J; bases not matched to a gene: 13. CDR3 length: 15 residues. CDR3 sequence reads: CASYPAREFAYEQYF. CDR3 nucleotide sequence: TGTGCCAGTTATCCAGCGCGGGAGTTCGCCTACGAGCAGTACTTC.

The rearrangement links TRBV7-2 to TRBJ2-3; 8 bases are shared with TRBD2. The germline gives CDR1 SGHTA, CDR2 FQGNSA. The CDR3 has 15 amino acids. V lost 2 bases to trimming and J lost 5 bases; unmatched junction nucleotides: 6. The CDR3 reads CASSLKAGEEDTQYF. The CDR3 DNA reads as TGTGCCAGCAGCTTAAAAGCGGGGGAGGAAGATACGCAGTATTTT.

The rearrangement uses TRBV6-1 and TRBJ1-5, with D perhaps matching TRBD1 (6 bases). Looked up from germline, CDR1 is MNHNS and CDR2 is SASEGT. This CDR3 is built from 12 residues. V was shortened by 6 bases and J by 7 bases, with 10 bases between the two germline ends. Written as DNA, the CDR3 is TGTGCCAGCAGGTCGGGGGCGCAGCCCCAGCATTTT. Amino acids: CASRSGAQPQHF.

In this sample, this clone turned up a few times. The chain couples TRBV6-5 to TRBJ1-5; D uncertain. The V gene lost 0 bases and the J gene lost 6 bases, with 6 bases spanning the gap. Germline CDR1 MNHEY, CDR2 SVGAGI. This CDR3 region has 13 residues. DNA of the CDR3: TGTGCCAGCAGTTACTCGGACGGTCAGCCCCAGCATTTT. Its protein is CASSYSDGQPQHF.

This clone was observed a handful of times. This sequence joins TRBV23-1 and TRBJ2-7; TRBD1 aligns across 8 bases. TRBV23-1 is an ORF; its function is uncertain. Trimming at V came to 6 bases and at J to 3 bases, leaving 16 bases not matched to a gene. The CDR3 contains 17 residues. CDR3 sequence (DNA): TGCGCCAGCAGGCCGGGACAGGAGTCTAATATGGTCTACGAGCAGTACTTC. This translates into CASRPGQESNMVYEQYF.

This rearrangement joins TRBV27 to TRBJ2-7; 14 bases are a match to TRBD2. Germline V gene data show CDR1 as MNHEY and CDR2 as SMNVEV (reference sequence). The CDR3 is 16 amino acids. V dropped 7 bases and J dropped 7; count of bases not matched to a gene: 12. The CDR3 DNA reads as TGTGCCAGCACCTCGACTCCGACTAGCGGGAGGGGGGAGCAGTACTTC. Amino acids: CASTSTPTSGRGEQYF.

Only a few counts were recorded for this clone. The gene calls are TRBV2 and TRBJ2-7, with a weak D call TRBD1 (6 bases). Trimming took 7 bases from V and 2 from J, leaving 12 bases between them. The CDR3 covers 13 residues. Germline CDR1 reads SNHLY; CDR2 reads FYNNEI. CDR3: CASKGDLTYEQYF. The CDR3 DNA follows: TGTGCCAGCAAGGGGGACCTCACCTACGAGCAGTACTTC.

Written as DNA, the CDR3 is TGTGCCACCAGCAGAGACCTGACAGGGGACTATGGCTACACCTTC. Protein sequence: CATSRDLTGDYGYTF. V usage is TRBV15 and J usage is TRBJ1-2, with 8 bases identical to TRBD1. Unmatched junction bases numbered 3, after V lost 0 bases and J lost 3 bases. The length of the CDR3 is 15 residues. The germline gives CDR1 LNHNV, CDR2 YYDKDF (reference sequence).

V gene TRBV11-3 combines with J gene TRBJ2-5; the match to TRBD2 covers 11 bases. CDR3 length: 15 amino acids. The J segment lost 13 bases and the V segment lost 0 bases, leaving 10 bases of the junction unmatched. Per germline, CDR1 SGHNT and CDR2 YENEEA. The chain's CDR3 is CASSLEEYSGRAPYF. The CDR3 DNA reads TGTGCCAGCAGCTTAGAGGAGTATAGCGGGAGGGCACCGTACTTC.

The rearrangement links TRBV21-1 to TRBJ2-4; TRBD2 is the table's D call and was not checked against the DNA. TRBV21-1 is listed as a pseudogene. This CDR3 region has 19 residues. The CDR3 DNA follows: TGTGCCAGCAGCAAAAAAAGGGAGTTAAAGGCTAGCGGGAGTGACATTCAGTACTTC. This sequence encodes CASSKKRELKASGSDIQYF.

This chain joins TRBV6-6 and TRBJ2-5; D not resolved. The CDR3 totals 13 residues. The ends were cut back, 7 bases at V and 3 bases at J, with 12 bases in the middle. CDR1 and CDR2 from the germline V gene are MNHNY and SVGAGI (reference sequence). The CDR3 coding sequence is TGTGCCAGCACCCGGACCAAAGAAGAGACCCAGTACTTC. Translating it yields CASTRTKEETQYF.

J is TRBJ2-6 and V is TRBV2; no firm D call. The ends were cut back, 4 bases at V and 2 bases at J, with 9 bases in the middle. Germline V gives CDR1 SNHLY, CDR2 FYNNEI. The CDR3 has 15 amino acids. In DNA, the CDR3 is TGTGCCAGCAGTGCAGAGGTTACTGGGGCCAACGTCCTGACTTTC. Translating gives CASSAEVTGANVLTF.

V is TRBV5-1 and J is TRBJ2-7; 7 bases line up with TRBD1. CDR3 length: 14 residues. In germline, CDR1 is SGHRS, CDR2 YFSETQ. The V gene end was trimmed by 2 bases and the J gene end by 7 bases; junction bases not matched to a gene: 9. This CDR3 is CASSFWTGLEEQYF. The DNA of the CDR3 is TGCGCCAGCAGCTTTTGGACAGGATTGGAGGAGCAGTACTTC. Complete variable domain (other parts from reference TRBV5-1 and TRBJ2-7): KAGVTQTPRYLIKTRGQQVTLSCSPISGHRSVSWYQQTPGQGLQFLFEYFSETQRNKGNFPGRFSGRQFSNSRSEMNVSTLELGDSALYLCASSFWTGLEEQYFGPGTRLTVT.

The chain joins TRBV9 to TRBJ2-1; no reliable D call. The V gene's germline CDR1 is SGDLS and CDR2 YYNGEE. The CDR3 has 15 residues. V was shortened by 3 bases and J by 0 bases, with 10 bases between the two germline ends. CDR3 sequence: CASSATDFSYNEQFF. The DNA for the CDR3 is TGTGCCAGCAGCGCGACTGATTTCTCCTACAATGAGCAGTTCTTC. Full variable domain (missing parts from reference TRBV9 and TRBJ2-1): DSGVTQTPKHLITATGQRVTLRCSPRSGDLSVYWYQQSLDQGLQFLIQYYNGEERAKGNILERFSAQQFPDLHSELNLSSLELGDSALYFCASSATDFSYNEQFFGPGTRLTVL.

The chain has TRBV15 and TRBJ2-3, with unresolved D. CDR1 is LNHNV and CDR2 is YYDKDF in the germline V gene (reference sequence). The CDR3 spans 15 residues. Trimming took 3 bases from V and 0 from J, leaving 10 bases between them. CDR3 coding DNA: TGTGCCACCAGCAGGGACGAAGCTAGCACAGATACGCAGTATTTT. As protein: CATSRDEASTDTQYF.

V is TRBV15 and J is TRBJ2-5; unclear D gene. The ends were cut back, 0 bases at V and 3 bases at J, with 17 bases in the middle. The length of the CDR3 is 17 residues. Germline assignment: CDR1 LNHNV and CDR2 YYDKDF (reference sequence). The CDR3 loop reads CATSRDKGSGGKETQYF. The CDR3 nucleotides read TGTGCCACCAGCAGAGATAAAGGGTCGGGCGGAAAAGAGACCCAGTACTTC. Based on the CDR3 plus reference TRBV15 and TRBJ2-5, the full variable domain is DAMVIQNPRYQVTQFGKPVTLSCSQTLNHNVMYWYQQKSSQAPKLLFHYYDKDFNNEADTPDNFQSRRPNTSFCFLDIRSPGLGDTAMYLCATSRDKGSGGKETQYFGPGTRLLVL.